This TCR beta chain is drawn from a study of blood T cell repertoires in COVID-19. As originally analysed: Nucleated cell number was recorded as an estimate derived from reference gene primer amplification. This table comes from immunoSEQ multiplex PCR, and its TCRdb copy is limited to in-frame clones, with some not included. That table supplies the V and J calls and clone size; D and trimming were determined from the DNA. The table shows more than 50,000 clones, with around 70% occurring only once. This receptor was taken from a woman in her sixties or seventies with acute or convalescent COVID-19. The sequenced sample was peripheral blood.

This chain's CDR3 is CASSPTVQGRAEAFF. For the CDR3, the DNA is TGTGCCAGCTCACCCACCGTTCAGGGAAGGGCTGAAGCTTTCTTT. The chain is built from TRBV18 and TRBJ1-1, with a possible D match to TRBD1 (5 bases). The CDR3 runs to 15 residues. Per the germline V gene, CDR1 is KGHSH and CDR2 is LQKENI. Trimming shortened V by 3 bases and J by 6 bases, and 17 bases separated the two germline ends.